These T cell receptor beta chains were read from a single sample in a study of blood T cell repertoires in COVID-19. The repertoire was sequenced with immunoSEQ multiplex PCR; TCRdb's copy has only in-frame clones and lacks some. The data show roughly 30,000 clones, with around 89% seen just once and approximately 1.5% held by the top ten. Specimen: peripheral blood. These receptors were collected from a man aged 55 to 70 with active COVID-19. Both conserved end residues are part of each CDR3. D genes are given only for firm matches. Expanded clones get a size class; other rows say once, few or many, or leave the size out.

j_call,v_call,clone_size,d_call,cdr3_aa,cdr3_nt
TRBJ1-2,TRBV24-1,.,.,CATSDAGVIYGYTF,TGTGCCACCAGTGACGCGGGGGTGATCTATGGCTACACCTTC
TRBJ1-1,TRBV3-1/TRBV3-2,.,.,CASSQDVGPFGAEAFF,TGTGCCAGCAGCCAAGATGTCGGGCCCTTCGGGGCTGAAGCTTTCTTT
TRBJ1-2,TRBV2,.,.,CASSVREGGYTF,TGTGCCAGCAGTGTCAGGGAAGGAGGCTACACCTTC
TRBJ2-7,TRBV18,.,TRBD2,CASSPPTSGTYEQYF,TGTGCCAGCTCACCACCGACTAGCGGAACCTACGAGCAGTACTTC
TRBJ2-7,TRBV3-1/TRBV3-2,.,.,CASRIQGIANEQYF,TGTGCCAGCAGGATACAGGGAATAGCTAACGAGCAGTACTTC
TRBJ2-5,TRBV4-3,.,TRBD2,CASSHTSGGKETQYF,TGCGCCAGCAGCCACACTAGCGGGGGCAAAGAGACCCAGTACTTC
TRBJ1-1,TRBV28,.,TRBD1,CASRINRGAFF,TGTGCCAGCAGAATCAACAGGGGAGCTTTCTTT
TRBJ1-2,TRBV19,.,.,CASKLQGTYGYTF,TGTGCCAGTAAATTGCAGGGTACCTATGGCTACACCTTC
TRBJ1-1,TRBV2,.,.,CASRGDGGRTEAFF,TGTGCCAGCAGGGGTGACGGGGGGAGGACTGAAGCTTTCTTT
TRBJ1-5,TRBV5-1,.,TRBD1,CASSFSTGGNQPQHF,TGCGCCAGCAGCTTTTCGACAGGGGGCAATCAGCCCCAGCATTTT
TRBJ1-2,TRBV28,.,TRBD1,CASSFVRTGGLYGYTF,TGTGCCAGCAGTTTCGTCCGGACAGGGGGCCTCTATGGCTACACCTTC
TRBJ1-2,TRBV5-5,.,.,CASSRDTGAAGYTF,TGTGCCAGCAGCCGCGACACTGGGGCGGCTGGCTACACCTTC
TRBJ2-5,TRBV7-9,.,TRBD2,CASSLKAGKETQYF,TGTGCCAGCAGCTTAAAAGCGGGAAAAGAGACCCAGTACTTC
TRBJ2-1,TRBV5-1,.,TRBD1,CASRPGQGAWDEQFF,TGCGCCAGCAGGCCAGGACAGGGCGCTTGGGATGAGCAGTTCTTC
TRBJ2-7,TRBV11-2,.,TRBD1,CASSLGAQGVYEQYF,TGTGCCAGCAGCTTAGGGGCACAGGGGGTGTACGAGCAGTACTTC
TRBJ1-3,TRBV7-2,.,.,CASSLAADSGNTIYF,TGTGCCAGCAGCTTAGCGGCGGACTCTGGAAACACCATATATTTT
TRBJ1-2,TRBV2,.,.,CASVTGYGYTF,TGTGCCAGTGTGACGGGCTATGGCTACACCTTC
TRBJ2-7,TRBV3-1/TRBV3-2,.,.,CASSGDWGSSYEQYF,TGTGCCAGCAGCGGGGACTGGGGGAGCTCCTACGAGCAGTACTTC
TRBJ2-2,TRBV18,.,.,CASSPKGGSGELFF,TGTGCCAGCTCACCAAAAGGAGGGAGTGGGGAGCTGTTTTTT
TRBJ2-1,TRBV6-6,.,TRBD1,CASITGGEQFF,TGTGCCAGCATCACAGGGGGCGAGCAGTTCTTC
TRBJ2-7,TRBV11-3,.,.,CASSPSGQLSSYEQYF,TGTGCCAGCAGCCCCAGCGGACAGCTCAGCTCCTACGAGCAGTACTTC
TRBJ2-7,TRBV24-1,.,.,CATEQGYQQYF,TGTGCCACTGAGCAGGGGTACCAGCAGTACTTC
TRBJ2-7,TRBV6-5,.,.,CASRHGGEQYF,TGTGCCAGCAGACACGGGGGCGAGCAGTACTTC
TRBJ1-6,TRBV6-2/TRBV6-3,.,TRBD1,CASSRTGFESPLHF,TGTGCCAGCAGCCGGACAGGTTTCGAATCACCCCTCCACTTT
TRBJ1-1,TRBV4-3,.,.,CASSPREGRTEAFF,TGCGCCAGCAGCCCCCGAGAGGGGAGGACTGAAGCTTTCTTT
TRBJ1-1,TRBV5-1,.,.,CASSLGVQGIEAFF,TGCGCCAGCAGCTTGGGGGTACAGGGCATTGAAGCTTTCTTT
TRBJ1-6,TRBV2,.,.,CASEGERGSPLHF,TGTGCCAGTGAGGGGGAACGGGGTTCACCCCTCCACTTT
TRBJ1-4,TRBV5-1,.,.,CASSLWAGNEKLFF,TGCGCCAGCAGCTTGTGGGCCGGTAATGAAAAACTGTTTTTT
TRBJ2-5,TRBV12-3/TRBV12-4,.,.,CASSLEGETQYF,TGTGCCAGCAGTTTAGAGGGGGAGACCCAGTACTTC
TRBJ2-7,TRBV2,.,TRBD2,CASSGGGNEQYF,TGTGCCAGCAGTGGGGGGGGGAACGAGCAGTACTTC
TRBJ1-2,TRBV29-1,once,TRBD1,CSVEGQGLYGYTF,TGCAGCGTTGAAGGACAGGGGCTCTATGGCTACACCTTC
TRBJ1-6,TRBV15,.,.,CATSGPRNSPLHF,TGTGCCACCAGCGGGCCCCGTAATTCACCCCTCCACTTT
TRBJ2-1,TRBV27,.,TRBD2,CASSWGLQRLAGGNEQFF,TGTGCCAGCAGTTGGGGCCTACAGAGACTAGCGGGGGGGAATGAGCAGTTCTTC
TRBJ2-6,TRBV6-5,.,.,CASSSFGANVLTF,TGTGCCAGCAGCTCCTTTGGGGCCAACGTCCTGACTTTC
TRBJ2-2,TRBV24-1,.,TRBD1,CATRARTGNTGELFF,TGTGCCACCAGGGCCCGGACAGGGAACACCGGGGAGCTGTTTTTT
TRBJ2-7,TRBV5-1,.,.,CASSPQGPPYEQYF,TGCGCCAGCAGCCCCCAGGGGCCCCCCTACGAGCAGTACTTC
TRBJ1-3,TRBV28,.,.,CASSLLGTTIYF,TGTGCCAGCAGTTTACTGGGCACCACCATATATTTT
TRBJ1-1,TRBV6-5,.,TRBD1,CASSTPGGGNTEAFF,TGTGCCAGCAGTACCCCAGGGGGTGGTAACACTGAAGCTTTCTTT
TRBJ2-7,TRBV28,.,.,CASSHQGYEQYF,TGTGCCAGCAGCCACCAGGGCTACGAGCAGTACTTC
TRBJ2-5,TRBV19,.,TRBD2,CASSIVSGGAVETQYF,TGTGCCAGTAGTATAGTTAGCGGGGGGGCCGTAGAGACCCAGTACTTC
TRBJ2-1,TRBV6-6,few,.,CASSYSGHSYNEQFF,TGTGCCAGCAGTTACTCGGGACACTCCTACAATGAGCAGTTCTTC
TRBJ1-1,TRBV6-2/TRBV6-3,.,TRBD1,CASSYWRVRGMNTEAFF,TGTGCCAGCAGTTACTGGCGGGTCAGGGGGATGAACACTGAAGCTTTCTTT
TRBJ2-7,TRBV30,.,TRBD1,CACRDREAARYYEQYF,TGTGCCTGCCGGGACAGGGAGGCGGCCCGCTACTACGAGCAGTACTTC
TRBJ2-2,TRBV6-2/TRBV6-3,.,TRBD1,CASSYMTGGTGELFF,TGTGCCAGCAGTTATATGACAGGGGGCACCGGGGAGCTGTTTTTT
TRBJ2-5,TRBV6-5,.,TRBD2,CASSYTAGGIETQYF,TGTGCCAGCAGTTACACCGCGGGGGGCATCGAGACCCAGTACTTC
TRBJ2-5,TRBV3-1/TRBV3-2,.,TRBD2,CASSPAGVKQETQYF,TGTGCCAGCAGCCCAGCGGGGGTGAAACAAGAGACCCAGTACTTC
TRBJ1-2,TRBV6-5,.,TRBD1,CASSQTGTALYGYTF,TGTGCCAGCAGTCAGACCGGGACAGCCCTCTATGGCTACACCTTC
TRBJ2-7,TRBV11-3,.,TRBD1,CASSFLTGGRGEQYF,TGTGCCAGCAGCTTTTTAACAGGGGGGAGAGGCGAGCAGTACTTC
TRBJ1-2,TRBV29-1,.,TRBD1,CSVERPGQPYGYTF,TGCAGCGTTGAAAGGCCGGGACAGCCCTATGGCTACACCTTC
TRBJ1-2,TRBV5-1,.,.,CASSLAGDPNYGYTF,TGCGCCAGCAGCTTGGCGGGGGATCCCAACTATGGCTACACCTTC
TRBJ1-1,TRBV5-1,.,.,CASSLGVSRTEAFF,TGCGCCAGCAGCTTGGGGGTTTCGAGGACTGAAGCTTTCTTT
TRBJ1-2,TRBV7-9,.,.,CASSFTSGYTF,TGTGCCAGCAGCTTCACTAGCGGCTACACCTTC
TRBJ2-3,TRBV19,once,.,CASSSTSAGVLTDTQYF,TGTGCCAGTAGTTCGACATCGGCAGGGGTCTTGACAGATACGCAGTATTTT
TRBJ1-2,TRBV4-3,.,.,CASSQDPDYGYTF,TGCGCCAGCAGCCAAGATCCCGACTATGGCTACACCTTC
TRBJ2-5,TRBV10-3,.,.,CAISRVAGAEETQYF,TGTGCCATCAGTCGAGTTGCAGGGGCGGAAGAGACCCAGTACTTC
TRBJ2-5,TRBV5-4,.,.,CASSFYTAYQETQYF,TGTGCCAGCAGCTTCTATACTGCGTACCAAGAGACCCAGTACTTC
TRBJ1-4,TRBV5-1,few,TRBD1,CASSLGQGARTNEKLFF,TGCGCCAGCAGCCTGGGACAGGGGGCGCGAACTAATGAAAAACTGTTTTTT
TRBJ2-7,TRBV27,few,TRBD1,CASSRKGQGAYEQYF,TGTGCCAGCAGTCGAAAGGGACAGGGGGCCTACGAGCAGTACTTC
TRBJ1-6,TRBV2,once,TRBD1,CASSATGTGASGSYNSPLHF,TGTGCCAGCAGTGCTACCGGGACAGGGGCCTCCGGGTCCTATAATTCACCCCTCCACTTT
TRBJ1-2,TRBV19,few,TRBD1,CASRSIGTGRYGYTF,TGTGCCAGTAGATCCATCGGGACAGGGCGCTATGGCTACACCTTC